This is a list of T cell receptor beta chains from one sample in a study of blood T cell repertoires in COVID-19. Profiled with immunoSEQ multiplex PCR; TCRdb holds only in-frame clones, not every one. The sample has about 190,000 clones, 85% to 90% seen once; the top ten hold roughly 0.6%. The sequencing input was peripheral blood. The receptors here all came from a man aged 50-60 years with acute or convalescent COVID-19. Both conserved end residues are part of each CDR3. D genes are given only for firm matches. Size is stated for part of the rows, as once, few or many counts, or as a class when the clone is expanded.

- | - | TRBJ1-4 | TRBV11-2 | TGTGCCAGCAGCTTCACTGCAACTAATGAAAAACTGTTTTTT | CASSFTATNEKLFF
TRBD1 | - | TRBJ1-5 | TRBV7-6 | TGTGCCAGCAGCTTAGAAGGGGGCGGTCAGCCCCAGCATTTT | CASSLEGGGQPQHF
- | - | TRBJ2-6 | TRBV9 | TGTGCCAGCAGCGTGACCGTTAATGTGGGGAGCTCTGGGGCCAACGTCCTGACTTTC | CASSVTVNVGSSGANVLTF
TRBD2 | - | TRBJ2-3 | TRBV4-1 | TGCGCCAGCAGCCAAGAGGGCGGGAGGGATACAGATACGCAGTATTTT | CASSQEGGRDTDTQYF
- | - | TRBJ2-7 | TRBV28 | TGTGCCAGCAGTCTATCTGCCCCAGGGTCCACCTACGAGCAGTACTTC | CASSLSAPGSTYEQYF
- | - | TRBJ2-7 | TRBV2 | TGTGCCAGCAGTGGACAAATCCAGCAGTACTTC | CASSGQIQQYF
TRBD2 | - | TRBJ2-4 | TRBV28 | TGTGCCAGCAGAGAGTACGGGGGGTCAGCCAAAAACATTCAGTACTTC | CASREYGGSAKNIQYF
TRBD1 | - | TRBJ1-5 | TRBV19 | TGTGCCAGTAGTACCACTAACAGGGGTGTTAGCAATCAGCCCCAGCATTTT | CASSTTNRGVSNQPQHF
- | once | TRBJ2-1 | TRBV9 | TGTGCCAGCAGCGTAACTGCAATCGATGATGAGCAGTTCTTC | CASSVTAIDDEQFF
- | - | TRBJ1-5 | TRBV28 | TGTGCCAGCAGTTTAAGGTCGGGGGGCTTAAATCAGCCCCAGCATTTT | CASSLRSGGLNQPQHF
TRBD1 | once | TRBJ1-1 | TRBV10-2 | TGCGCCAGCAGTGAGGGGGACAGGGGAAAGGCGAACACTGAAGCTTTCTTT | CASSEGDRGKANTEAFF
- | - | TRBJ1-6 | TRBV28 | TGTGCCACCGGAGCGCCCCTCCACTTT | CATGAPLHF
TRBD2 | - | TRBJ2-1 | TRBV9 | TGTGCCAGCAGCGTGCTAGCGGGAGATGAGCAGTTCTTC | CASSVLAGDEQFF
TRBD1 | - | TRBJ1-4 | TRBV5-4 | TGTGCCAGCAGCGGAGGGACAGGGAGGGAAGAAAAACTGTTTTTT | CASSGGTGREEKLFF
- | - | TRBJ2-1 | TRBV7-9 | TGTGCCAGCAGCCCTCGACTGTCAGGGTTCTACAATGAGCAGTTCTTC | CASSPRLSGFYNEQFF
- | - | TRBJ2-3 | TRBV6-2/TRBV6-3 | TGTGCCAGCAGTTACCAGGTTGGCGGGGAAAGCACAGATACGCAGTATTTT | CASSYQVGGESTDTQYF
- | - | TRBJ1-1 | TRBV9 | TGTGCCAGCAGCGATGCTAGGAACACTGAAGCTTTCTTT | CASSDARNTEAFF
TRBD1 | - | TRBJ2-3 | TRBV3-1/TRBV3-2 | TGTGCCAGCAGCCCTCTCGACAGGGGGGCGGATACGCAGTATTTT | CASSPLDRGADTQYF
- | once | TRBJ2-3 | TRBV10-3 | TGTGCCATCAGTGACAGGCAAAAAACTAGCACAGATACGCAGTATTTT | CAISDRQKTSTDTQYF
TRBD1 | - | TRBJ2-5 | TRBV5-1 | TGCGCCAGCAGCCGGGGGACAGGGCCACGGGAGACCCAGTACTTC | CASSRGTGPRETQYF
TRBD1 | - | TRBJ1-2 | TRBV10-3 | TGTGCCATCAGAGAACAGGACAGGGGTGATGGCTACACCTTC | CAIREQDRGDGYTF
TRBD1 | once | TRBJ1-2 | TRBV7-9 | TGTGCCAGCAGCCAGGGACAGGGAGACAACTATGGCTACACCTTC | CASSQGQGDNYGYTF
- | - | TRBJ2-3 | TRBV30 | TGTGCCTGGAGATCAGTAGATACGCAGTATTTT | CAWRSVDTQYF
- | - | TRBJ2-3 | TRBV18 | TGTGCCAGCTCGACGAACGCGGCTAGCACAGATACGCAGTATTTT | CASSTNAASTDTQYF
TRBD2 | - | TRBJ2-1 | TRBV29-1 | TGCAGCGTTGGAAAGGGACTAGCGGGGGTCGTGAGTGAGCAGTTCTTC | CSVGKGLAGVVSEQFF
- | - | TRBJ2-7 | TRBV19 | TGTGCCAGTAGTATATATATTTCGGGGGACTTTCCCTACGAGCAGTACTTC | CASSIYISGDFPYEQYF
- | once | TRBJ2-1 | TRBV7-9 | TGTGCCAGCAGCCGAGGGGGGGAGCCGGAGCAGTTCTTC | CASSRGGEPEQFF
- | - | TRBJ1-5 | TRBV19 | TGTGCCAGTACATTGACAGTTCTTAGCAATCAGCCCCAGCATTTT | CASTLTVLSNQPQHF
TRBD2 | - | TRBJ2-1 | TRBV6-1 | TGTGCCAGCAGTGAATCTGCGGGAGGGGGTATTTGGCAGTTCTTC | CASSESAGGGIWQFF
- | - | TRBJ1-3 | TRBV6-2/TRBV6-3 | TGTGCCAGCAGTTACTCGTCGGGGGTCGGAAACACCATATATTTT | CASSYSSGVGNTIYF
- | few | TRBJ1-1 | TRBV6-5 | TGTGCCAGCAGTTTCAGGACAGTGAACACTGAAGCTTTCTTT | CASSFRTVNTEAFF
- | - | TRBJ2-2 | TRBV9 | TGTGCCAGCAGCGGTACAGGCCACCCCCCTCCTTCAAGGGTCGCCGGGGAGCTGTTTTTT | CASSGTGHPPPSRVAGELFF
- | - | TRBJ1-4 | TRBV9 | TGTGCCAGCAGCGGCTCAGGCTATGCAACTAATGAAAAACTGTTTTTT | CASSGSGYATNEKLFF
- | - | TRBJ1-1 | TRBV24-1 | TGTGCCACCAGTGTTGGGGGGGCCTCAACTGAAGCTTTCTTT | CATSVGGASTEAFF
TRBD1 | - | TRBJ2-3 | TRBV4-3 | TGCGCCAGCAGCCCGACAGGGGACACAGATACGCAGTATTTT | CASSPTGDTDTQYF
TRBD2 | - | TRBJ2-2 | TRBV6-2/TRBV6-3 | TGTGCCAGCAGTTATAGAGCGGGAGGAAGGACCGGGGAGCTGTTTTTT | CASSYRAGGRTGELFF
TRBD2 | - | TRBJ2-7 | TRBV14 | TGTGCCAGCAGCCCGCGCCCGGGACTACCTCCCTACGAGCAGTACTTC | CASSPRPGLPPYEQYF
TRBD1 | - | TRBJ2-7 | TRBV18 | TGTGCCAGCTCACGCGGGACAGGGGGCGGGGAGCAGTACTTC | CASSRGTGGGEQYF
- | - | TRBJ1-4 | TRBV4-3 | TGCGCCAGCAGCTCAGGCGGGGGGCCGGTTGAAAAACTGTTTTTT | CASSSGGGPVEKLFF
TRBD1 | - | TRBJ1-5 | TRBV6-5 | TGTGCCAGCAGCGCCGGGACAGTCAGCAATCAGCCCCAGCATTTT | CASSAGTVSNQPQHF
- | - | TRBJ1-3 | TRBV5-3 | TGTGCCGGCTTGGGAGGGGGACTCTCTGGAAACACCATATATTTT | CAGLGGGLSGNTIYF
TRBD1 | - | TRBJ1-6 | TRBV19 | TGTGCCAGTTCCGCCGGGACAGGGGGCTTTTCACCCCTCCACTTT | CASSAGTGGFSPLHF
TRBD2 | once | TRBJ2-1 | TRBV5-3 | TGTGCCAGAAGCTTATTAGCGGGAGATCACGGAGTCGAGCAGTTCTTC | CARSLLAGDHGVEQFF
TRBD2 | - | TRBJ2-2 | TRBV6-2/TRBV6-3 | TGTGCCAGCAGTTACGACTCTAGCGGGAACACCGGGGAGCTGTTTTTT | CASSYDSSGNTGELFF
- | - | TRBJ2-7 | TRBV28 | TGTGCCAGCAGTTTTCTAGGACAGACCTACGAGCAGTACTTC | CASSFLGQTYEQYF
- | once | TRBJ2-3 | TRBV3-1/TRBV3-2 | TGTGCCAGCAGTTCCTCAGGGGAAGATACGCAGTATTTT | CASSSSGEDTQYF
TRBD2 | - | TRBJ2-2 | TRBV5-1 | TGCGCCAGCAGGCCCCTAGCGGGAGTATCCGGGGAGCTGTTTTTT | CASRPLAGVSGELFF
- | - | TRBJ1-4 | TRBV5-1 | TGCGCCAGCAGCTTGGGGGGAGGACGAGAAAAACTGTTTTTT | CASSLGGGREKLFF
- | once | TRBJ1-1 | TRBV28 | TGTGCCAGCAGTTTTACGGGAGGGACTGAAGCTTTCTTT | CASSFTGGTEAFF
TRBD1 | once | TRBJ1-2 | TRBV19 | TGTGCCAGTGGAAGACAGGGTGACTATGGCTACACCTTC | CASGRQGDYGYTF
- | - | TRBJ2-1 | TRBV19 | TGTGCCAGTAGTATCTCCGGGACACGAGTGCACAATGAGCAGTTCTTC | CASSISGTRVHNEQFF
- | - | TRBJ1-4 | TRBV7-2 | TGTGCCAGCAGCTTAGACTCTGGGGGCTCTAATGAAAAACTGTTTTTT | CASSLDSGGSNEKLFF
TRBD2 | - | TRBJ2-7 | TRBV11-2 | TGTGCCAGCAGCTTTTCTACTAGCGGGGCCTACGAGCAGTACTTC | CASSFSTSGAYEQYF
- | - | TRBJ1-3 | TRBV6-5 | TGTGCCAGCCGATTGTTTAGCGCTGGAAACACCATATATTTT | CASRLFSAGNTIYF
TRBD1 | - | TRBJ2-5 | TRBV15 | TGTGCCACCAGCCAGCTTGGACAGGGAACGTATCGGGAGACCCAGTACTTC | CATSQLGQGTYRETQYF